This entry lists 32 T cell receptor beta chains sequenced from one sample in a study of sequential checkpoint blockade in melanoma. The treatment: randomized to nivolumab then ipilimumab (arm A) or the reverse (arm B). Clones were read by immunoSEQ multiplex PCR, and TCRdb kept only the in-frame ones, dropping some. The table records 15,000 to 20,000 clones, more than 60% of them present only once. The sequencing used CD8+ T cells sorted from blood (inferred from file names), collected from a patient given nivolumab and ipilimumab in sequence. Receptor source: a human donor with melanoma.

The V gene is TRBV7-2, the J gene TRBJ2-5; TRBD1 is a possible D gene (5 bases). The V gene lost 1 base and the J gene lost 4 bases, with 7 bases spanning the gap. The CDR3 consists of 13 residues. In germline, CDR1 is SGHTA, CDR2 FQGNSA. This CDR3 reads CASSLGQGETQYF. The CDR3 DNA reads TGTGCCAGCAGCTTAGGCCAGGGAGAGACCCAGTACTTC.

This chain uses TRBV5-6 with TRBJ2-7; unclear D gene. Looked up from germline, CDR1 is SGHDT and CDR2 is YYEEEE. V was cut by 2 bases and J by 1 base, with 10 bases left in between. The CDR3 contains 14 residues. The CDR3 DNA reads TGTGCCAGCAGCTTCCCCCTCGGGTCCTACGAGCAGTACTTC. This translates into CASSFPLGSYEQYF.

The V and J genes are TRBV11-3 and TRBJ2-1; 8 bases line up with TRBD2. The CDR3 loop spans 16 amino acids. With 5 bases clipped from V and 5 bases from J, the junction kept 11 bases outside the gene matches. Germline CDR1 SGHNT, CDR2 YENEEA. Written as DNA, the CDR3 is TGTGCCAGCAGCGCACTAGCGGTACCTGATAACAATGAGCAGTTCTTC. This sequence encodes CASSALAVPDNNEQFF.

The chain employs TRBV9 and TRBJ2-2; 10 nucleotides match TRBD2. After removal of 0 bases from V and 6 bases from J, the junction contained 11 bases not matched to a gene. Germline V gene sequence: CDR1 SGDLS, CDR2 YYNGEE. The length of the CDR3 is 18 residues. For the CDR3, the DNA is TGTGCCAGCAGCGTAGCCCAAGCTAGCGGGGGCGTGGCCGGGGAGCTGTTTTTT. It codes for CASSVAQASGGVAGELFF.

This clone qualifies as medium-sized. The chain carries TRBV7-9 and TRBJ2-1; a possible D gene is TRBD2 (6 bases). CDR1 and CDR2 (germline): SEHNR, FQNEAQ (reference sequence). This CDR3 is 16 amino acids long. V was cut by 5 bases and J by 2 bases, with 16 bases left in between. DNA of the CDR3: TGTGCCAGCAGCACCCCCCGGGGGATCCCCTACAATGAGCAGTTCTTC. It is translated as CASSTPRGIPYNEQFF.

The chain couples TRBV9 to TRBJ1-1, with 9 bases matching TRBD1. V shed 3 bases and J 6 bases; nucleotides not matched to a gene: 9. Germline V CDR1 and CDR2: SGDLS, YYNGEE. This CDR3 comprises 15 residues. DNA for the CDR3: TGTGCCAGCAGCGCTCCGGGACAGGGTGCGTCTGAAGCTTTCTTT. Translating gives CASSAPGQGASEAFF.

The chain employs TRBV6-5 and TRBJ1-2; D is possibly TRBD1 (5 bases). Per germline, CDR1 MNHEY and CDR2 SVGAGI. CDR3 size: 14 residues. V lost 6 bases to trimming and J lost 4 bases, with 15 bases between them. CDR3 amino acids: CASSLGQEVYGYTF. Here the CDR3 DNA reads TGTGCCAGCAGCCTCGGACAAGAAGTCTATGGCTACACCTTC.

J is TRBJ2-1 and V is TRBV7-3; TRBD2 aligns across 8 bases. V lost 2 bases to trimming and J lost 5 bases; unmatched junction nucleotides: 5. The germline V gene has CDR1 SGHTA and CDR2 FQGTGA. The CDR3 consists of 15 residues. CDR3 nucleotide sequence: TGTGCCAGCAGCTTATTAGCGGGGCAAGACAATGAGCAGTTCTTC. It yields the protein CASSLLAGQDNEQFF.

V usage is TRBV10-3 and J usage is TRBJ2-3; D not resolved. CDR3 length: 17 amino acids. Trimming shortened V by 0 bases and J by 0 bases, and 13 bases separated the two germline ends. Germline V gene lookup returns CDR1 ENHRY and CDR2 SYGVKD. CDR3 DNA sequence: TGTGCCATCAGTGAGTCTTACAATCCCTCTAGCACAGATACGCAGTATTTT. It translates to CAISESYNPSSTDTQYF.

The rearrangement uses TRBV7-9 and TRBJ2-1, with 8 positions matching TRBD2. This CDR3 spans 16 amino acids. Germline CDR1 is SEHNR and CDR2 is FQNEAQ (reference sequence). V was pared by 5 bases and J by 6 bases, with 12 bases of the junction left unmatched. CDR3 bases: TGTGCCAGCAGCAAGATTCAAGAGCGGGGGCCCAATGAGCAGTTCTTC. It specifies CASSKIQERGPNEQFF.

V and J are TRBV9 and TRBJ2-1; D is undetermined. The CDR3 length is 13 residues. From germline, CDR1 is SGDLS and CDR2 YYNGEE. V lost 3 bases, J lost 5 bases, and 9 bases lay in between. CDR3 in amino acids: CASSDNINNEQFF. CDR3 nucleotide sequence: TGTGCCAGCAGCGATAACATCAACAATGAGCAGTTCTTC.

There are a few counts of this clone. The V gene is TRBV6-6, the J gene TRBJ2-7; 11 bases fit TRBD1. V lost 10 bases and J lost 3; bases outside the gene matches: 5. CDR1 is MNHNY and CDR2 is SVGAGI in the germline V gene (reference sequence). CDR3 length: 13 amino acids. The CDR3 reads CATGTGGFYEQYV. CDR3 sequence (DNA): TGTGCCACCGGGACAGGGGGTTTCTACGAGCAGTACGTC.

This chain joins TRBV7-9 and TRBJ1-4; TRBD1 matches 8 bases. Germline lookup yields CDR1 SEHNR and CDR2 FQNEAQ (reference sequence). The CDR3 totals 15 residues. The junction had 9 bases not matched to a gene; V was cut back by 5 bases and J by 7 bases. CDR3 amino acids: CASSTRDRFVEKLFF. The CDR3 nucleotides are TGTGCCAGCAGCACCAGGGACAGGTTTGTTGAAAAACTGTTTTTT.

This chain uses TRBV4-1 with TRBJ1-1; D perhaps matches TRBD1 (5 bases). The germline V and J ends were trimmed by 8 bases and 4 bases, with 14 bases remaining between them. CDR1 is MGHRA and CDR2 is YSYEKL in the germline V gene. The CDR3 sequence is 13 residues long. This CDR3 is CASGAGRGTEAFF. CDR3 in DNA: TGCGCCAGCGGTGCGGGGCGGGGCACTGAAGCTTTCTTT.

In its sample, this clone is medium-sized (0.01 to 0.1%). The chain recombines TRBV28 with TRBJ1-1, with 7 bases matching TRBD1. The length of the CDR3 is 14 residues. After removal of 6 bases from V and 1 base from J, the junction contained 5 bases not matched to a gene. From germline, CDR1 is MDHEN and CDR2 SYDVKM. As DNA, the CDR3 is TGTGCCAGCAGGGATACAGGGGAGAACACTGAAGCTTTCTTT. Residues: CASRDTGENTEAFF.

The chain carries TRBV5-6 and TRBJ1-1; a possible D gene is TRBD1 (6 bases). V lost 4 bases to trimming and J lost 7 bases, with 14 bases between them. The CDR3 runs to 13 residues. Germline CDR1 SGHDT, CDR2 YYEEEE. In DNA, the CDR3 is TGTGCCAGCAGCCCGGGGGGGCATGGTGAAGCTTTCTTT. Protein sequence: CASSPGGHGEAFF.

The J gene is TRBJ2-3, the V gene TRBV5-5; TRBD2 might be the D (6 bases). The CDR3 is 14 residues long. The germline V gene encodes CDR1 SGHKS and CDR2 YYEKEE (reference sequence). V was pared by 4 bases and J by 0 bases, with 9 bases between. The CDR3 coding sequence is TGTGCCAGCAGCGGCGGGGAGAGCACAGATACGCAGTATTTT. Protein: CASSGGESTDTQYF.

Only a few counts were recorded for this clone. V is TRBV7-3 and J is TRBJ2-1, with 7 bases that match TRBD2. The trim removed 0 bases at V and 6 bases at J, leaving 11 bases unmatched. The CDR3 has 17 residues. Germline-derived CDR1 and CDR2 are SGHTA and FQGTGA. CDR3 protein: CASSLTGGWRGFNEQFF. In DNA form, the CDR3 reads TGTGCCAGCAGCTTAACGGGGGGGTGGCGGGGCTTCAATGAGCAGTTCTTC. Full variable domain (missing parts from reference TRBV7-3 and TRBJ2-1): GAGVSQTPSNKVTEKGKYVELRCDPISGHTALYWYRQSLGQGPEFLIYFQGTGAADDSGLPNDRFFAVRPEGSVSTLKIQRTERGDSAVYLCASSLTGGWRGFNEQFFGPGTRLTVL.

The CDR3: CASSDSRTALYEQYF. Here the CDR3 DNA reads TGTGCCAGCAGTGATTCCAGGACAGCCCTTTACGAGCAGTACTTC. V usage is TRBV6-1 and J usage is TRBJ2-7, with TRBD1 as a possible D gene (6 bases). This CDR3 comprises 15 residues. The germline gives CDR1 MNHNS, CDR2 SASEGT. Trimming left V 3 bases short and J 4 bases short, with 16 bases between.

This chain links TRBV10-2 with TRBJ1-1; the D is unclear. Deletions cut 7 bases from V and 9 bases from J, with 15 bases between. CDR1 and CDR2 from the germline V gene are WSHSY and SAAADI. The CDR3 is 12 amino acids. In DNA, the CDR3 is TGCGCCAGCATAGGGCCCGGGGTCCAAGCTTTCTTT. As protein: CASIGPGVQAFF.

The V call is TRBV5-6, the J call TRBJ1-5; D may be TRBD1 (5 bases). Germline CDR1 SGHDT, CDR2 YYEEEE. The CDR3 runs to 13 residues. With 0 bases removed from V and 7 bases from J, the gap between germline ends came to 8 bases. The CDR3 nucleotides are TGTGCCAGCAGCTTGGGGGGCATGCAGCCCCAGCATTTT. Translated, it gives CASSLGGMQPQHF.

The chain joins TRBV9 to TRBJ1-2; D possibly corresponds to TRBD1 (5 bases). The CDR3 loop spans 14 amino acids. Germline lookup yields CDR1 SGDLS and CDR2 YYNGEE. Between the trimmed V and J ends, which lost 3 bases and 3 bases, there was a span of 12 bases. For the CDR3, the DNA is TGTGCCAGCAGCGGCAGGGCCTCGGACTATGGCTACACCTTC. Translated, it gives CASSGRASDYGYTF.

The V and J genes are TRBV5-4 and TRBJ2-5; 7 bases map to TRBD2. The J call may be faulty, since TRBJ2-7 better matches the DNA end. The germline CDR1 and CDR2 sequences are SGHNT and YYREEE (reference sequence). This CDR3 has 13 residues. CDR3 region: CASSLGGGPEQYF. The CDR3 region has the DNA TGTGCCAGCAGCTTGGGGGGGGGACCCGAGCAGTACTTC.

The gene calls are TRBV7-2 and TRBJ1-2; 11 nucleotides line up with TRBD1. The CDR3 length is 19 residues. With V trimmed by 5 bases and J by 3 bases, 17 bases remained unmatched. CDR1 SGHTA and CDR2 FQGNSA come from the germline V gene. In DNA, the CDR3 is TGTGCCAGCAGCCTCCCTACGGAGCTGGGACAGGGGGTTGACTATGGCTACACCTTC. Its protein product is CASSLPTELGQGVDYGYTF.

The chain employs TRBV4-2 and TRBJ2-3; 8 bases agree with TRBD2. With V trimmed by 2 bases and J by 5 bases, 6 bases remained unmatched. This CDR3 is built from 15 residues. CDR1 is LGHNA and CDR2 is YNFKEQ in the germline V gene. This CDR3 reads CASSQSGGPGDTQYF. The CDR3 DNA is TGTGCCAGCAGCCAATCGGGGGGGCCGGGAGATACGCAGTATTTT.

This chain joins TRBV11-3 and TRBJ2-7; TRBD1 is a possible D gene (5 bases). Deletions cut 4 bases from V and 9 bases from J, with 16 bases between. The germline V gene encodes CDR1 SGHNT and CDR2 YENEEA. This CDR3 region has 13 residues. CDR3 residues: CASSSGAAGVQYF. The DNA for the CDR3 is TGTGCCAGCAGCTCTGGGGCAGCCGGTGTGCAGTACTTC.

The rearrangement uses TRBV6-5 and TRBJ1-2; 10 bases line up with TRBD1. V was pared by 10 bases and J by 5 bases, with 13 bases of the junction left unmatched. CDR3 size: 15 residues. Germline lookup yields CDR1 MNHEY and CDR2 SVGAGI. The CDR3 region is CATYPRTGGKYGYTF. CDR3 nucleotide sequence: TGTGCCACCTACCCCCGGACAGGGGGAAAATATGGCTACACCTTC.

This clone was seen a single time. The J gene is TRBJ2-5, the V gene TRBV7-3; TRBD1 matches 10 bases. Germline CDR1 SGHTA, CDR2 FQGTGA. V dropped 5 bases and J dropped 5; count of bases not matched to a gene: 11. The CDR3 runs 16 residues. CDR3 nucleotide sequence: TGTGCCAGCAGCCGATCGGGACAGGGGTTGGTGGAGACCCAGTACTTC. As protein: CASSRSGQGLVETQYF. Drawing the rest from reference TRBV7-3 and TRBJ2-5, the complete variable domain is GAGVSQTPSNKVTEKGKYVELRCDPISGHTALYWYRQSLGQGPEFLIYFQGTGAADDSGLPNDRFFAVRPEGSVSTLKIQRTERGDSAVYLCASSRSGQGLVETQYFGPGTRLLVL.

This clone was counted a few times. V usage is TRBV13 and J usage is TRBJ2-4; a weak D match, TRBD2 (5 bases). This CDR3 region has 16 residues. From germline, CDR1 is PRHDT and CDR2 FYEKMQ (reference sequence). Trimming removed 2 bases at V and 1 base at J, with 12 bases between. CDR3 protein: CASSLRGFGAKNIQYF. For the CDR3, the DNA is TGTGCCAGCAGCTTAAGAGGGTTTGGTGCCAAAAACATTCAGTACTTC.

The chain recombines TRBV7-3 with TRBJ2-3; 7 bases map to TRBD1. CDR3 length equals 16 residues. Germline CDR1 is SGHTA and CDR2 is FQGTGA. Trimming removed 4 bases from V and 6 bases from J; junction bases left unmatched: 13. CDR3 sequence reads: CASSSPTGTAIDTQYF. The DNA of the CDR3 is TGTGCCAGCAGCTCCCCAACCGGGACAGCCATTGATACGCAGTATTTT.

This clone was detected a few times. The chain combines TRBV15 with TRBJ2-1; 7 bases are shared with TRBD1. V lost 1 base and J lost 9; bases outside the gene matches: 6. There are 14 residues in the CDR3. The germline gives CDR1 LNHNV, CDR2 YYDKDF (reference sequence). The CDR3 region is CATSRGDTGVEQFF. The CDR3 bases are TGTGCCACCAGCAGAGGAGATACAGGGGTTGAGCAGTTCTTC.

The gene calls are TRBV16 and TRBJ2-1; 7 nucleotides align to TRBD1. Germline CDR1 and CDR2: KGHSY and FQNENV. V was pared by 2 bases and J by 7 bases, with 2 bases of the junction left unmatched. This CDR3 spans 13 amino acids. The CDR3 DNA is TGTGCCAGCAGCCAAGCACAGGGGAATGAGCAGTTCTTC. Its protein product is CASSQAQGNEQFF.